One and the same sample provided the 24 T cell receptor beta chains below, sequenced in a study of T-cell memory formation after mild COVID-19. TCRdb processed the 5' RACE reads anew with MiXCR; each CDR3 protein has one entry. The table lists roughly 310,000 distinct CDR3 sequences, 15% to 20% of them singletons, with under 25% in the top ten. The specimen was PBMCs or a T cell subset sorted from them (not recorded which). Receptors originate from a young man who had mild COVID-19 (a few samples of this study predate the infection). Cell type and time point are not known.

The chain carries TRBV14 and TRBJ2-3; D call uncertain. The germline CDR1 and CDR2 sequences are SGHDN and FVKESK. With 4 bases removed from V and 2 bases from J, the gap between germline ends came to 13 bases. The CDR3 is made up of 15 amino acids. CDR3 in DNA: TGTGCCAGCAGCCCTTCTAGGTTCCCCACAGATACGCAGTATTTT. As protein: CASSPSRFPTDTQYF.

V is TRBV20-1 and J is TRBJ2-3; no definite D call. Germline V CDR1 and CDR2: DFQATT, SNEGSKA (reference sequence). This CDR3 contains 12 residues. CDR3 DNA sequence: TGCAGCGCCTCGTGGTTTGGGGATACGCAGTATTTT. Translated, it gives CSASWFGDTQYF.

The rearrangement uses TRBV3-1 and TRBJ2-7; no definite D call. This CDR3 has 14 residues. Germline assignment: CDR1 LGHDT and CDR2 YNNKEL (reference sequence). The V end lost 2 bases, the J end lost 0 bases, and 8 bases lay between the germline ends. DNA for the CDR3: TGTGCCAGCAGCCAACGCTCGAGCTCCTACGAGCAGTACTTC. As protein: CASSQRSSSYEQYF.

This clonotype was picked up many times. This sequence joins TRBV4-3 and TRBJ1-4, with 7 bases lining up with TRBD1. The V gene end was trimmed by 0 bases and the J gene end by 7 bases; junction bases not matched to a gene: 8. The CDR3 runs 16 residues. The germline gives CDR1 LGHNA, CDR2 YSLEER. The CDR3 DNA sequence: TGCGCCAGCAGCCAAGATCAAAAGGGGGCGAGTGAAAAACTGTTTTTT. Protein sequence: CASSQDQKGASEKLFF.

This clonotype was seen only a few times. The CDR3, as DNA: TGTGCCAGCCTCCGACACCCGAACACTGAAGCTTTCTTT. The encoded protein is CASLRHPNTEAFF. This chain joins TRBV7-9 and TRBJ1-1; D is undetermined. The germline CDR1 and CDR2 sequences are SEHNR and FQNEAQ (reference sequence). The CDR3 consists of 13 residues. Trimming removed 8 bases from V and 1 base from J, with 11 bases in between. Full variable domain (remainder filled in from reference TRBV7-9 and TRBJ1-1): DTGVSQNPRHKITKRGQNVTFRCDPISEHNRLYWYRQTLGQGPEFLTYFQNEAQLEKSRLLSDRFSAERPKGSFSTLEIQRTEQGDSAMYLCASLRHPNTEAFFGQGTRLTVV.

There are a few counts of this clonotype. The chain uses TRBV6-2 or TRBV6-3 and TRBJ2-1; TRBD2 matches at 7 bases. From germline, CDR1 is MNHEY and CDR2 SVGEGT. With V trimmed by 8 bases and J by 3 bases, 4 bases remained unmatched. CDR3 length: 13 residues. The CDR3, as DNA: TGTGCCAGCTGGACTAGTTACTACAATGAGCAGTTCTTC. This translates into CASWTSYYNEQFF.

The table lists this clonotype with a few counts. The CDR3 spells CASSTREQVKETQYF. The CDR3 coding sequence is TGTGCCAGCAGCACGCGAGAACAGGTTAAAGAGACCCAGTACTTC. The genes are TRBV3-1 and TRBJ2-5; TRBD1 is a possible D gene (5 bases). Trimming took off 5 bases at V and 3 bases at J, with 16 bases between the two ends. Germline CDR1 LGHDT, CDR2 YNNKEL (reference sequence). This CDR3 contains 15 residues.

This clonotype was counted at least ten times. The V and J genes are TRBV5-1 and TRBJ2-5; possibly TRBD2 for D (6 bases). V lost 6 bases and J lost 4, with 13 bases in between. The CDR3 spans 13 residues. Germline-derived CDR1 and CDR2 are SGHRS and YFSETQ. The CDR3 region has the DNA TGCGCCAGCAACGGGGGTTCTGCAGAGACCCAGTACTTC. Amino acids: CASNGGSAETQYF.

This clonotype came up a few times. The gene calls are TRBV27 and TRBJ2-5; 12 nucleotides agree with TRBD1. Looked up from germline, CDR1 is MNHEY and CDR2 is SMNVEV (reference sequence). Unmatched junction bases numbered 5, after V lost 1 base and J lost 5 bases. The CDR3 contains 16 residues. CDR3 residues: CASSLLGTGGWETQYF. CDR3 coding DNA: TGTGCCAGCAGTTTATTGGGGACAGGGGGCTGGGAGACCCAGTACTTC.

With regard to this clonotype: A read error may explain this, as a much larger clone is one base away. The chain is built from TRBV5-1 and TRBJ2-2, with 7 bases identical to TRBD1. Germline loops: CDR1 SGHRS, CDR2 YFSETQ. The CDR3 contains 15 residues. The CDR3 nucleotides are TGCGCCAGCAGAGAGGGGGACAGAGACACCGGGGAGCTGATTTTT. Protein: CASREGDRDTGELIF.

The J gene is TRBJ1-2, the V gene TRBV5-1; D possibly corresponds to TRBD1 (5 bases). Trimming stripped 4 bases from V and 3 bases from J, with 19 bases between. This CDR3 comprises 16 residues. Germline CDR1 is SGHRS and CDR2 is YFSETQ. CDR3 protein: CASSTPDGGLDYGYTF. In DNA form, the CDR3 reads TGCGCCAGCAGCACTCCGGACGGGGGACTGGACTATGGCTACACCTTC.

The V gene is TRBV7-2, the J gene TRBJ2-1; 7 bases agree with TRBD1. This CDR3 is 15 amino acids long. V shed 2 bases, J shed 4 bases, and the junction held 5 bases outside the gene matches. Germline assignment: CDR1 SGHTA and CDR2 FQGNSA. The CDR3 region is CASSLWGTDYNEQFF. CDR3 in DNA: TGTGCCAGCAGCTTATGGGGGACAGATTACAATGAGCAGTTCTTC.

This clonotype turned up a few times. This chain uses TRBV7-2 with TRBJ2-1, with D tentatively TRBD1 or TRBD2 (6 bases each). Per germline, CDR1 SGHTA and CDR2 FQGNSA. There are 13 residues in the CDR3. Trimming removed 5 bases from V and 8 bases from J, with 13 bases in between. The CDR3 loop is CASSTWGADEQFF. CDR3 sequence (DNA): TGTGCCAGCAGCACATGGGGGGCCGATGAGCAGTTCTTC.

This chain links TRBV4-1 with TRBJ1-5; no clear D. V lost 5 bases and J 4 bases, leaving 21 bases between the germline ends. The germline V gene has CDR1 MGHRA and CDR2 YSYEKL. CDR3 length: 17 amino acids. CDR3 sequence: CASSASPAVVGNQPQHF. Here the CDR3 DNA reads TGCGCCAGCAGCGCAAGTCCGGCTGTAGTTGGGAATCAGCCCCAGCATTTT.

The V and J genes are TRBV9 and TRBJ2-1; TRBD2 is a possible D gene (5 bases). From germline, CDR1 is SGDLS and CDR2 YYNGEE. The germline V and J ends were trimmed by 0 bases and 5 bases, with 12 bases remaining between them. The CDR3 extends over 15 amino acids. CDR3 bases: TGTGCCAGCAGCGTAGGCGGGTCTTATAACAATGAGCAGTTCTTC. Translating gives CASSVGGSYNNEQFF.

A few counts support this clonotype. The CDR3 spells CASSLKFDRDRGLDGYTF. Written as DNA, the CDR3 is TGTGCCAGCAGCCTAAAGTTTGACCGGGACAGGGGGCTCGATGGCTACACCTTC. The J gene is TRBJ1-2, the V gene TRBV7-2; TRBD1 agrees at 12 bases. CDR3 length: 18 residues. Germline CDR1 is SGHTA and CDR2 is FQGNSA. Trimming cost V 5 bases and J 6 bases; bases outside gene matches: 16.

This clonotype has at least ten counts. The chain carries TRBV12-3 or TRBV12-4 and TRBJ1-1; the D is unclear. The CDR3 extends over 12 amino acids. V was clipped by 4 bases and J by 7 bases, with 10 bases between them. CDR3 DNA: TGTGCCAGCAGTTCTACGGCCGGTGAAGCTTTCTTT. This codes for CASSSTAGEAFF.

The chain is built from TRBV12-3 or TRBV12-4 and TRBJ1-1, with D possibly TRBD1 on 6 matching bases. The CDR3 contains 13 residues. Trimming removed 5 bases at V and 3 bases at J, with 10 bases between. This CDR3 is CASSDGGYTEAFF. In DNA, the CDR3 is TGTGCCAGCAGTGACGGGGGCTACACTGAAGCTTTCTTT.

This clonotype was counted many times. The junction and the germline gene differ at one end; a read error may be behind it. The chain links TRBV5-1 to TRBJ2-1; a weak D match, TRBD1 (5 bases). CDR3 length: 11 residues. Germline CDR1 is SGHRS and CDR2 is YFSETQ. Here the CDR3 DNA reads TGTGCCAGCAGCTTAGGGGTTGAGCAGTTCTTC. Translating gives CASSLGVEQFF.

This clonotype has more than one count but fewer than ten. The chain is built from TRBV28 and TRBJ2-1, with D perhaps TRBD2 (7 bases). V was clipped by 2 bases and J by 5 bases, with 19 bases between them. Germline loops: CDR1 MDHEN, CDR2 SYDVKM. The CDR3 length is 17 residues. CDR3 region: CASSLIWGRRGHNEQFF. CDR3 DNA sequence: TGTGCCAGCAGTTTAATCTGGGGACGGCGGGGGCACAATGAGCAGTTCTTC.

The rearrangement links TRBV9 to TRBJ2-3, with D perhaps TRBD2 (5 bases). Germline V gives CDR1 SGDLS, CDR2 YYNGEE. The V end was cut by 0 bases, the J end by 4 bases, with 9 bases between. This CDR3 has 14 amino acids. The CDR3 sequence: CASSVARGADTQYF. The DNA for the CDR3 is TGTGCCAGCAGCGTAGCTCGGGGAGCAGATACGCAGTATTTT. The full variable domain, rest sourced from reference TRBV9 and TRBJ2-3, is DSGVTQTPKHLITATGQRVTLRCSPRSGDLSVYWYQQSLDQGLQFLIQYYNGEERAKGNILERFSAQQFPDLHSELNLSSLELGDSALYFCASSVARGADTQYFGPGTRLTVL.

This clonotype was recorded many times. The V gene is TRBV7-3, the J gene TRBJ2-3; unclear D gene. CDR1 is SGHTA and CDR2 is FQGTGA in the germline V gene. Trimming cost V 7 bases and J 4 bases, with 9 bases left between them. The CDR3 totals 12 residues. The CDR3 DNA follows: TGTGCCAGCACTGACATCCCAGATACGCAGTATTTT. Protein: CASTDIPDTQYF.

This clonotype has a count of ten or more. The chain uses TRBV3-1 and TRBJ2-1; 8 nucleotides agree with TRBD1. V was pared by 4 bases and J by 6 bases, with 8 bases of the junction left unmatched. Germline-derived CDR1 and CDR2 are LGHDT and YNNKEL (reference sequence). The CDR3 length is 15 residues. The CDR3 coding sequence is TGTGCCAGCAGCCCGGACAGGGTAATTCTCAATGAGCAGTTCTTC. Translating gives CASSPDRVILNEQFF.

The table lists this clonotype with a few counts. DNA of the CDR3: TGTGCCAGCAGTTTTTCAGGGAACGGTGATACGCAGTATTTT. As protein: CASSFSGNGDTQYF. The J gene is TRBJ2-3, the V gene TRBV12-3 or TRBV12-4, with D tentatively TRBD1 (5 bases). Trimming cost V 3 bases and J 6 bases, with 13 bases left between them. The CDR3 is made up of 14 amino acids.